Following are 5 T cell receptor beta chains from one sample sequenced in a study of CD8 T cells in Susac syndrome. RNA in amounts of roughly 0.5 to 1 ug was reverse transcribed with random hexamers. TCRdb analysed the immunoSEQ multiplex PCR reads with MiXCR anew, one entry per CDR3 protein. The data show roughly 140,000 distinct CDR3 sequences, with roughly 95% seen just once and 0.15% to 0.2% held by the top ten. The sequencing input was CD4+ T cells from PBMCs. The receptors shown here come from a human donor with Susac syndrome.

The chain joins TRBV20-1 to TRBJ2-5; no clear D. With 0 bases removed from V and 2 bases from J, the gap between germline ends came to 10 bases. The CDR3 length is 14 residues. In germline, CDR1 is DFQATT, CDR2 SNEGSKA (reference sequence). The CDR3 loop is CSAREIWGQETQYF. CDR3 coding DNA: TGCAGTGCTAGAGAGATTTGGGGTCAAGAGACCCAGTACTTC.

V gene TRBV7-9 combines with J gene TRBJ2-1, with TRBD2 identical over 8 bases. Germline V gives CDR1 SEHNR, CDR2 FQNEAQ (reference sequence). The CDR3 extends over 13 amino acids. J was trimmed by 8 bases and V by 4 bases; bases with no gene match: 4. The CDR3 DNA is TGTGCCAGCAGCTCGCGTAGCGGGGATGAGCAGTTCTTC. As protein: CASSSRSGDEQFF.

This rearrangement joins TRBV20-1 to TRBJ2-5; D remains ambiguous. The CDR3 runs to 13 residues. With 0 bases removed from V and 5 bases from J, the gap between germline ends came to 10 bases. Germline CDR1 and CDR2: DFQATT and SNEGSKA (reference sequence). The chain's CDR3 is CSARDSADETQYF. DNA for the CDR3: TGCAGTGCTAGAGATTCCGCCGACGAGACCCAGTACTTC.

The rearrangement joins TRBV5-1 to TRBJ1-2, with D tentatively TRBD1 (5 bases). Trimming stripped 2 bases from V and 7 bases from J, with 12 bases between. Germline V gives CDR1 SGHRS, CDR2 YFSETQ. The CDR3 is 13 amino acids. CDR3 nucleotide sequence: TGCGCCAGCAGCTTACAGGACCTCCCTGGCTACACCTTC. Its translation is CASSLQDLPGYTF.

This clonotype was observed a single time. The V and J genes are TRBV29-1 and TRBJ2-5; TRBD2 matches 14 bases. Germline CDR1 reads SQVTM; CDR2 reads ANQGSEA. This CDR3 has 13 amino acids. Trimming took 6 bases from V and 4 from J; bases not matched to a gene: 1. This CDR3 reads CSVGLAGGETQYF. CDR3 DNA: TGCAGCGTAGGACTAGCGGGGGGAGAGACCCAGTACTTC.